What follows are 27 T cell receptor beta chains derived from one specimen sequenced in a study of blood T cell repertoires in COVID-19. The repertoire was sequenced with immunoSEQ multiplex PCR; TCRdb's copy has only in-frame clones and lacks some. Among 490,000 or so clones listed, 88% were seen once. Sequenced sample: PBMCs or T cells enriched from blood (not recorded which). The origin of the receptors is a woman aged 40 to 50 who had recovered from COVID-19.

CDR3 coding DNA: TGTGCCAGTATGAGGACAATCAATCAGCCCCAGCATTTT. As protein: CASMRTINQPQHF. This sequence joins TRBV19 and TRBJ1-5; tentatively, D is TRBD1 (5 bases). V was trimmed by 7 bases and J by 3 bases, leaving 10 bases between them. This CDR3 is 13 amino acids long. CDR1 and CDR2 from the germline V gene are LNHDA and SQIVND (reference sequence).

The chain carries TRBV2 and TRBJ1-6, with a weak D call TRBD1 (5 bases). The CDR3 covers 14 residues. Trimming stripped 3 bases from V and 4 bases from J, with 7 bases between. The germline V gene encodes CDR1 SNHLY and CDR2 FYNNEI. This CDR3 is CASSDDSYNSPLHF. The CDR3 nucleotides are TGTGCCAGCAGTGACGACAGTTATAATTCACCCCTCCACTTT.

The chain combines TRBV30 with TRBJ2-3; 8 bases fit TRBD2. The junction had 9 bases not matched to a gene; V was cut back by 7 bases and J by 0 bases. Germline V gene data show CDR1 as GTSNPN and CDR2 as SVGIG (reference sequence). CDR3 size: 15 residues. The CDR3 region is CAFLKAGGSTDTQYF. DNA of the CDR3: TGTGCCTTTCTAAAGGCGGGAGGCAGCACAGATACGCAGTATTTT.

The V and J genes are TRBV9 and TRBJ1-5, with D unclear. Germline CDR1 SGDLS, CDR2 YYNGEE. CDR3 length: 15 residues. V was pared by 4 bases and J by 2 bases, with 13 bases between. This CDR3 is CASSPGFLGNQPQHF. For the CDR3, the DNA is TGTGCCAGCAGCCCCGGGTTTCTCGGCAATCAGCCCCAGCATTTT.

The genes are TRBV6-6 and TRBJ2-1; 8 nucleotides agree with TRBD2. This CDR3 is built from 16 residues. Germline CDR1 is MNHNY and CDR2 is SVGAGI (reference sequence). Germline trimming cut 2 bases from V and 3 bases from J; bases unmatched to any gene: 6. In DNA, the CDR3 is TGTGCCAGCAGTTACACTACTAGCGGCAACTACAATGAGCAGTTCTTC. This sequence encodes CASSYTTSGNYNEQFF.

This clone has only one observation. The chain is built from TRBV7-2 and TRBJ2-7; TRBD1 might be the D (5 bases). Germline V gene lookup returns CDR1 SGHTA and CDR2 FQGNSA. This CDR3 has 14 residues. Trimming removed 3 bases at V and 0 bases at J, with 9 bases between. The CDR3 sequence is CASSFWGYSYEQYF. As DNA, the CDR3 is TGTGCCAGCAGCTTCTGGGGCTACTCCTACGAGCAGTACTTC.

This chain joins TRBV10-1 and TRBJ2-7; 11 bases map to TRBD2. The CDR3 loop spans 19 amino acids. Germline CDR1 reads WNHNN; CDR2 reads SYGVQD (reference sequence). J gave up 2 bases and V 6 bases, and 18 bases lay outside the gene matches. This chain's CDR3 is CASRIASPEGLAVPYEQYF. CDR3 bases: TGCGCCAGCAGGATTGCTAGTCCTGAGGGACTAGCGGTCCCCTACGAGCAGTACTTC.

This clone has just a few counts. The chain uses TRBV10-3 and TRBJ1-1; 8 nucleotides align to TRBD1. The CDR3 is made up of 20 amino acids. Germline CDR1 reads ENHRY; CDR2 reads SYGVKD. Unmatched junction bases numbered 24, after V lost 2 bases and J lost 7 bases. The CDR3, as DNA: TGTGCCATCAGTGAGCAAACTAGTACCCACGTGACAGGGGCTATAAATGAAGCTTTCTTT. It specifies CAISEQTSTHVTGAINEAFF.

The chain is built from TRBV6-5 and TRBJ2-1, with 9 positions matching TRBD2. The germline V gene has CDR1 MNHEY and CDR2 SVGAGI. The CDR3 length is 15 residues. The trim removed 6 bases at V and 3 bases at J, leaving 6 bases unmatched. The CDR3 is CASRPGLASYNEQFF. The CDR3 DNA sequence: TGTGCCAGCAGACCCGGACTAGCGAGCTACAATGAGCAGTTCTTC.

The V gene is TRBV18, the J gene TRBJ2-1; D is possibly TRBD1 (6 bases). Between the trimmed V and J ends, which lost 10 bases and 6 bases, there was a span of 16 bases. The CDR3 length is 13 residues. The germline V gene has CDR1 KGHSH and CDR2 LQKENI. DNA of the CDR3: TGTGCCACCGGACTGGGGGCCCCCAATGAGCAGTTCTTC. This translates into CATGLGAPNEQFF.

The chain combines TRBV24-1 with TRBJ1-5; 8 bases align to TRBD1. The trim removed 6 bases at V and 3 bases at J, leaving 33 bases unmatched. The CDR3 runs 24 residues. Per germline, CDR1 KGHDR and CDR2 SFDVKD. The chain's CDR3 is CATSYGQGAPSSLGPRSYNQPQHF. As DNA, the CDR3 is TGTGCCACCAGTTACGGACAGGGAGCTCCTTCTTCGTTAGGTCCCAGATCGTACAATCAGCCCCAGCATTTT.

This clone was detected only once. CDR3 nucleotide sequence: TGTGCCAGCAGCCACCCTCGGTCGACACCAACTAATGAAAAACTGTTTTTT. Protein product: CASSHPRSTPTNEKLFF. This chain connects TRBV7-9 to TRBJ1-4; D is uncertain. The CDR3 contains 17 residues. V was clipped by 5 bases and J by 0 bases, with 16 bases between them. Germline CDR1 reads SEHNR; CDR2 reads FQNEAQ (reference sequence).

CDR3 bases: TGTGCCAGCAGCGGGGCAAACACAGATACGCAGTATTTT. Translating gives CASSGANTDTQYF. The chain recombines TRBV7-2 with TRBJ2-3; possible D gene TRBD1, 5 bases. V was shortened by 5 bases and J by 2 bases, with 8 bases between the two germline ends. Per the germline V gene, CDR1 is SGHTA and CDR2 is FQGNSA. The CDR3 sequence is 13 residues long.

The chain employs TRBV7-9 and TRBJ1-6, with D possibly being TRBD1 (6 bases). Germline assignment: CDR1 SEHNR and CDR2 FQNEAQ (reference sequence). Trimming stripped 4 bases from V and 4 bases from J, with 8 bases between. The CDR3 has 14 residues. The CDR3 region has the DNA TGTGCCAGCAGCTGGGACATATATAATTCACCCCTCCACTTT. It specifies CASSWDIYNSPLHF.

The DNA of the CDR3 is TGTGCCAGTAGTTCCGAAGACTGGATCGAAGCTTTCTTT. Residues: CASSSEDWIEAFF. The J gene is TRBJ1-1, the V gene TRBV19, with D unclear. V dropped 5 bases and J dropped 8 bases, with 15 bases sitting between them. The CDR3 has 13 amino acids. Germline V gives CDR1 LNHDA, CDR2 SQIVND (reference sequence).

This rearrangement joins TRBV7-9 to TRBJ2-5; 12 positions agree with TRBD2. J lost 4 bases, V lost 1 base, and 7 bases had no gene match. Germline lookup yields CDR1 SEHNR and CDR2 FQNEAQ (reference sequence). CDR3 length: 17 residues. CDR3 bases: TGTGCCAGCAGCTTAGGACTAGCGGGAGTAGTAAGAGAGACCCAGTACTTC. This gives the protein CASSLGLAGVVRETQYF.

This sequence joins TRBV9 and TRBJ1-1; 8 nucleotides align to TRBD1. The CDR3 is made up of 16 amino acids. Losses at the gene ends were 0 bases for V and 0 bases for J; bases not matched to a gene: 4. Germline V gene data show CDR1 as SGDLS and CDR2 as YYNGEE. The chain's CDR3 is CASSVVPDRVNTEAFF. The CDR3, as DNA: TGTGCCAGCAGCGTAGTCCCGGACAGGGTGAACACTGAAGCTTTCTTT.

The chain joins TRBV10-3 to TRBJ2-7, with D perhaps matching TRBD1 (5 bases). V shed 6 bases and J shed 5 bases, with 11 bases lying between them. The germline V gene encodes CDR1 ENHRY and CDR2 SYGVKD. This CDR3 is 12 amino acids long. Written as DNA, the CDR3 is TGTGCCATCAGGGCAGGGATAAACGAGCAGTACTTC. Translated: CAIRAGINEQYF.

The CDR3 is CASTPPRYTEAFF. The CDR3 bases are TGTGCCAGCACCCCCCCCCGGTACACTGAAGCTTTCTTT. The chain uses TRBV21-1 and TRBJ1-1. TRBV21-1 is recorded as a pseudogene. This CDR3 spans 13 amino acids.

This chain joins TRBV6-5 and TRBJ2-7, with 8 bases identical to TRBD1. The CDR3 contains 15 residues. V was clipped by 0 bases and J by 1 base; unmatched bases: 2. CDR1 is MNHEY and CDR2 is SVGAGI in the germline V gene. CDR3 residues: CASSYSQGVSYEQYF. CDR3 nucleotide sequence: TGTGCCAGCAGTTACTCACAGGGGGTATCCTACGAGCAGTACTTC.

This clone was found once. The chain recombines TRBV4-2 with TRBJ1-2; 7 positions agree with TRBD1. CDR1 and CDR2 (germline): LGHNA, YNFKEQ. This CDR3 comprises 16 residues. Unmatched junction bases numbered 10, after V lost 2 bases and J lost 4 bases. The CDR3: CASSQTGQAVVYGYTF. The CDR3 DNA follows: TGTGCCAGCAGCCAAACAGGACAGGCAGTGGTCTATGGCTACACCTTC.

The chain has TRBV24-1 and TRBJ1-2; D gene uncertain. The ends were cut back, 3 bases at V and 5 bases at J, with 6 bases in the middle. This CDR3 is built from 12 residues. Germline CDR1 and CDR2: KGHDR and SFDVKD. CDR3 region: CATSDTVYGYTF. The CDR3, as DNA: TGTGCCACCAGTGATACGGTGTATGGCTACACCTTC.

The V and J genes are TRBV7-8 and TRBJ1-2, with 8 bases fitting TRBD1. The CDR3 extends over 15 amino acids. The V gene's germline CDR1 is SGHVS and CDR2 FQNEAQ. Trimming took 5 bases from V and 6 from J; bases not matched to a gene: 11. CDR3 amino acids: CASSMQGARNNGYTF. The CDR3 region has the DNA TGTGCCAGCAGCATGCAGGGGGCGCGAAACAATGGCTACACCTTC. Variable domain in full (rest from reference TRBV7-8 and TRBJ1-2): GAGVSQSPRYKVAKRGQDVALRCDPISGHVSLFWYQQALGQGPEFLTYFQNEAQLDKSGLPSDRFFAERPEGSVSTLKIQRTQQEDSAVYLCASSMQGARNNGYTFGSGTRLTVV.

This chain joins TRBV10-3 and TRBJ2-1, with a weak D call TRBD2 (5 bases). CDR1 and CDR2 from the germline V gene are ENHRY and SYGVKD. V gave up 2 bases and J gave up 3 bases, with 11 bases separating them. The CDR3 length is 15 residues. The CDR3 region is CAISERETSYNEQFF. CDR3 sequence (DNA): TGTGCCATCAGTGAGAGGGAGACCAGCTACAATGAGCAGTTCTTC.

This clone was counted a single time. The chain links TRBV15 to TRBJ2-5, with D perhaps TRBD1 (5 bases). The germline V gene has CDR1 LNHNV and CDR2 YYDKDF (reference sequence). Trimming removed 4 bases from V and 5 bases from J, with 20 bases in between. This CDR3 is built from 16 residues. CDR3 sequence: CATSNPIRELVETQYF. CDR3 nucleotides: TGTGCCACCAGCAACCCGATCAGGGAACTGGTGGAGACCCAGTACTTC.

This chain joins TRBV19 and TRBJ1-2, with TRBD1 as a possible D gene (6 bases). Deletions cut 3 bases from V and 4 bases from J, with 12 bases between. Germline V lookup: CDR1 LNHDA, CDR2 SQIVND (reference sequence). The CDR3 is made up of 14 amino acids. The CDR3 DNA is TGTGCCAGTAGTATTGCAGACAGGTTCTATGGCTACACCTTC. Translating gives CASSIADRFYGYTF.

The rearrangement uses TRBV15 and TRBJ1-2, with no clear D. V lost 11 bases and J lost 5, with 12 bases in between. Germline values: CDR1 LNHNV, CDR2 YYDKDF (reference sequence). CDR3 size: 11 residues. CDR3 loop: CALPLLYGYTF. CDR3 coding DNA: TGTGCCCTCCCCCTACTTTATGGCTACACCTTC.